The clone carrying this TCR beta chain was counted a few times. Antigen specificity is unknown. A junction end diverges from the germline sequence, so it may reflect a read error. This sample stems from a study of T-cell memory formation after mild COVID-19. Study at large: Largely, the TCR clusters proved donor specific.

Researchers used 5'RACE with constant-segment primers to make TCR alpha and TCR beta cDNA libraries that carry sample barcodes and UMIs. In TCRdb, the 5' RACE reads were re-called with MiXCR into one record per CDR3 protein. The data hold about 560,000 distinct CDR3 sequences, with around a sixth observed a single time. CDR1 is SGHRS, CDR2 YFSETQ, per germline. The CDR3 sequence is 13 residues long. Overall study findings and caveats: Those CD4+ clones that contracted were mainly in CM and EM (CD8+ ones in EMRA).

Sequencing was carried out using PBMCs or a T cell subset sorted from them (not recorded which). This TCR was sampled from an adult woman who had mild COVID-19 (a few samples of this study predate the infection). Cell type and time point are not known. The chain recombines TRBV5-1 with TRBJ2-1, with 11 bases lining up with TRBD2. CDR3 nucleotides: TGCGCCAGCAGGCAGATTAGCGGGAGGGTCATGATCTTC. Its protein is CASRQISGRVMIF.